What follows is one TCR beta chain and its context. The sample is drawn from a study of blood T cell repertoires in COVID-19. The wider study: The United States, Italy and Spain provided the acute and convalescent COVID-19 samples. From T cells, B-cell-depleted T cells, or PBMCs came the material, which was cDNA or gDNA.

Using immunoSEQ multiplex PCR, the repertoire was profiled, and TCRdb retains in-frame clones only, with some absent. This table holds more than 200,000 clones, 90% found once. Germline V gene data show CDR1 as SGHDN and CDR2 as FVKESK. After removal of 1 base from V and 14 bases from J, the junction contained 8 bases not matched to a gene. The CDR3 is made up of 14 amino acids. V gene TRBV14 combines with J gene TRBJ2-1, with 10 bases fitting TRBD1. The material sequenced was peripheral blood. This sequence was found in a man aged 30 to 45 with COVID-19, enrolled during active disease. The chain's CDR3 is CASSQANPGTGEFF. The CDR3, as DNA: TGTGCCAGCAGCCAAGCCAACCCCGGGACAGGGGAGTTCTTC. The variable domain in full, completed from reference TRBV14 and TRBJ2-1, reads EAGVTQFPSHSVIEKGQTVTLRCDPISGHDNLYWYRRVMGKEIKFLLHFVKESKQDESGMPNNRFLAERTGGTYSTLKVQPAELEDSGVYFCASSQANPGTGEFFGPGTRLTVL.